The 22 T cell receptor beta chains reported below all come from one sample, sequenced in a study of blood T cell repertoires in COVID-19. Assay used: immunoSEQ multiplex PCR; TCRdb lists only in-frame clones, some missing. The sample shows almost 500,000 clones, around 85% of them seen only once. Sequenced sample: PBMCs or T cells enriched from blood (not recorded which). The receptors originated from a woman aged 60 to 75 who had recovered from COVID-19.

The rearrangement links TRBV19 to TRBJ1-5; a weak D match, TRBD1 (5 bases). V shed 6 bases and J shed 3 bases, with 15 bases lying between them. This CDR3 spans 15 amino acids. CDR1 is LNHDA, CDR2 SQIVND, per germline (reference sequence). The CDR3 nucleotides read TGTGCCAGTAGCCGTCAGGGAGGGTCCAATCAGCCCCAGCATTTT. This encodes CASSRQGGSNQPQHF.

The chain links TRBV5-1 to TRBJ2-5; D might be TRBD2 (6 bases). Trimming cost V 4 bases and J 1 base, with 17 bases left between them. Germline CDR1 reads SGHRS; CDR2 reads YFSETQ. The CDR3 sequence is 16 residues long. The chain's CDR3 is CASSEVGTHLQETQYF. The DNA of the CDR3 is TGCGCCAGCAGCGAAGTCGGGACTCACCTCCAAGAGACCCAGTACTTC. The variable domain in full, completed from reference TRBV5-1 and TRBJ2-5, reads KAGVTQTPRYLIKTRGQQVTLSCSPISGHRSVSWYQQTPGQGLQFLFEYFSETQRNKGNFPGRFSGRQFSNSRSEMNVSTLELGDSALYLCASSEVGTHLQETQYFGPGTRLLVL.

CDR3 sequence (DNA): TGCGCCAGCAGCCGCCAGACCCACCTCGGCGCTAGCTCTGGAAACACCATATATTTT. It is translated as CASSRQTHLGASSGNTIYF. The chain employs TRBV5-1 and TRBJ1-3; D not resolved. There are 19 residues in the CDR3. The V end lost 4 bases, the J end lost 0 bases, and 23 bases lay between the germline ends. Germline V gene sequence: CDR1 SGHRS, CDR2 YFSETQ.

The V gene is TRBV19, the J gene TRBJ2-7, with 7 bases fitting TRBD2. This CDR3 has 15 amino acids. With 1 base clipped from V and 4 bases from J, the junction kept 7 bases outside the gene matches. The germline V gene has CDR1 LNHDA and CDR2 SQIVND (reference sequence). The CDR3 region is CASSIGGKRGYEQYF. CDR3 bases: TGTGCCAGTAGTATAGGCGGAAAGCGGGGATACGAGCAGTACTTC.

V and J are TRBV9 and TRBJ2-3, with D unresolved. The CDR3 sequence is 16 residues long. With 3 bases removed from V and 2 bases from J, the gap between germline ends came to 16 bases. CDR1 and CDR2 from the germline V gene are SGDLS and YYNGEE. Written as DNA, the CDR3 is TGTGCCAGCAGCGCACTGAATCTGCGGTACACAGATACGCAGTATTTT. It encodes CASSALNLRYTDTQYF.

CDR3 in DNA: TGCGCCAGCAGCTTGGTCCCACAGGGACCGGGAGGGTACTTC. It encodes CASSLVPQGPGGYF. V gene TRBV5-1 combines with J gene TRBJ2-7; possibly TRBD2 for D (7 bases). V lost 0 bases to trimming and J lost 12 bases, with 19 bases between them. The CDR3 totals 14 residues. Germline V gives CDR1 SGHRS, CDR2 YFSETQ.

The V and J genes are TRBV18 and TRBJ2-7; 8 positions agree with TRBD1. Germline V gene sequence: CDR1 KGHSH, CDR2 LQKENI. The CDR3 runs 13 residues. The trim removed 6 bases at V and 7 bases at J, leaving 8 bases unmatched. CDR3 amino acids: CASSPDRVGEQYF. The DNA for the CDR3 is TGTGCCAGCTCCCCGGACAGGGTTGGGGAGCAGTACTTC.

The chain employs TRBV18 and TRBJ2-1; possible D gene TRBD2, 5 bases. Germline loops: CDR1 KGHSH, CDR2 LQKENI. The CDR3 has 15 residues. V was pared by 2 bases and J by 5 bases, with 13 bases between. The CDR3: CASSPRAGGDNEQFF. CDR3 bases: TGTGCCAGCTCACCAAGGGCGGGTGGGGACAATGAGCAGTTCTTC. Supplemented by reference TRBV18 and TRBJ2-1, the full variable domain reads NAGVMQNPRHLVRRRGQEARLRCSPMKGHSHVYWYRQLPEEGLKFMVYLQKENIIDESGMPKERFSAEFPKEGPSILRIQQVVRGDSAAYFCASSPRAGGDNEQFFGPGTRLTVL.

The V and J genes are TRBV12-3 or TRBV12-4 and TRBJ1-6; D gene unclear. This CDR3 spans 12 amino acids. Trimming removed 3 bases from V and 14 bases from J, with 11 bases in between. CDR3 DNA sequence: TGTGCCAGCAGTTTCGCCCCCACTACCCTCCACTTT. It specifies CASSFAPTTLHF.

The chain is built from TRBV15 and TRBJ1-1, with D unclear. CDR1 is LNHNV and CDR2 is YYDKDF in the germline V gene (reference sequence). The CDR3 extends over 14 amino acids. The V gene lost 1 base and the J gene lost 0 bases, with 6 bases spanning the gap. The chain's CDR3 is CATSRAAVNTEAFF. The CDR3 coding sequence is TGTGCCACCAGCAGAGCTGCGGTGAACACTGAAGCTTTCTTT.

The J gene is TRBJ2-3, the V gene TRBV7-9; maybe TRBD1 (5 bases). CDR1 is SEHNR and CDR2 is FQNEAQ in the germline V gene (reference sequence). The V and J ends lost 0 bases and 3 bases respectively, with 10 bases between them. The length of the CDR3 is 15 residues. CDR3 sequence reads: CASSLAGSGTDTQYF. The CDR3 nucleotides read TGTGCCAGCAGCTTAGCGGGGTCAGGGACAGATACGCAGTATTTT.

The V call is TRBV5-1, the J call TRBJ1-6; 7 bases are a match to TRBD1. V lost 0 bases to trimming and J lost 0 bases; unmatched junction nucleotides: 6. Germline V gene sequence: CDR1 SGHRS, CDR2 YFSETQ. The CDR3 covers 18 residues. The CDR3 sequence: CASSLAGTASSYNSPLHF. CDR3 sequence (DNA): TGCGCCAGCAGCTTGGCCGGGACAGCCAGCTCCTATAATTCACCCCTCCACTTT. The full variable domain, completed using reference TRBV5-1 and TRBJ1-6, is KAGVTQTPRYLIKTRGQQVTLSCSPISGHRSVSWYQQTPGQGLQFLFEYFSETQRNKGNFPGRFSGRQFSNSRSEMNVSTLELGDSALYLCASSLAGTASSYNSPLHFGNGTRLTVT.

The rearrangement uses TRBV19 and TRBJ2-5; maybe TRBD2 (6 bases). In germline, CDR1 is LNHDA, CDR2 SQIVND (reference sequence). The CDR3 is made up of 15 amino acids. With 5 bases removed from V and 5 bases from J, the gap between germline ends came to 18 bases. The CDR3 region is CASSLVGGTGETQYF. The CDR3 DNA follows: TGTGCCAGTAGTTTGGTCGGAGGGACGGGGGAGACCCAGTACTTC.

The gene calls are TRBV13 and TRBJ1-2; 8 positions agree with TRBD1. This CDR3 contains 13 residues. The germline V gene encodes CDR1 PRHDT and CDR2 FYEKMQ (reference sequence). Trimming cost V 5 bases and J 8 bases; bases outside gene matches: 7. CDR3 bases: TGTGCCAGCAGCCGAACAGGGGGTTGGGGCTACACCTTC. It yields the protein CASSRTGGWGYTF.

The gene calls are TRBV6-1 and TRBJ2-7; TRBD1 might be the D (6 bases). Trimming stripped 3 bases from V and 10 bases from J, with 10 bases between. Germline assignment: CDR1 MNHNS and CDR2 SASEGT. The CDR3 is 11 amino acids. CDR3 in DNA: TGTGCCAGCAGTGACCGACAGGTTCAGTACTTC. Protein sequence: CASSDRQVQYF.

The gene calls are TRBV19 and TRBJ2-2, with 10 bases matching TRBD2. The CDR3 consists of 16 residues. The V gene end was trimmed by 1 base and the J gene end by 6 bases; junction bases not matched to a gene: 5. CDR1 is LNHDA and CDR2 is SQIVND in the germline V gene (reference sequence). The CDR3 loop reads CASSIAASGGPGELFF. In DNA, the CDR3 is TGTGCCAGTAGTATAGCGGCTAGCGGGGGACCCGGGGAGCTGTTTTTT.

The V and J genes are TRBV5-1 and TRBJ2-2; tentatively, D is TRBD1 (5 bases). Trimming pared 4 bases from V and 5 bases from J, leaving 12 bases between. The germline V gene encodes CDR1 SGHRS and CDR2 YFSETQ. The CDR3 spans 14 residues. The CDR3 is CASSVTQDTGELFF. The DNA for the CDR3 is TGCGCCAGCAGCGTAACACAGGATACCGGGGAGCTGTTTTTT.

This clone was observed many times. The chain has TRBV14 and TRBJ1-3; 8 bases match TRBD1. J was trimmed by 0 bases and V by 4 bases; bases with no gene match: 8. Germline V gives CDR1 SGHDN, CDR2 FVKESK. The CDR3 length is 17 residues. Written as DNA, the CDR3 is TGTGCCAGCAGCCCCGGACAGGGACTCTTCTCTGGAAACACCATATATTTT. As protein: CASSPGQGLFSGNTIYF. Supplemented by reference TRBV14 and TRBJ1-3, the full variable domain reads EAGVTQFPSHSVIEKGQTVTLRCDPISGHDNLYWYRRVMGKEIKFLLHFVKESKQDESGMPNNRFLAERTGGTYSTLKVQPAELEDSGVYFCASSPGQGLFSGNTIYFGEGSWLTVV.

The rearrangement links TRBV20-1 to TRBJ1-2; D is unresolved. Per germline, CDR1 DFQATT and CDR2 SNEGSKA (reference sequence). V lost 6 bases, J lost 5 bases, and 10 bases lay in between. This CDR3 has 11 residues. CDR3 sequence: CSAIEGYGYTF. The DNA of the CDR3 is TGCAGTGCCATCGAGGGTTATGGCTACACCTTC.

The gene calls are TRBV11-2 and TRBJ2-1, with D perhaps matching TRBD1 (8 bases). With 4 bases removed from V and 3 bases from J, the gap between germline ends came to 16 bases. CDR1 and CDR2 from the germline V gene are SGHAT and FQNNGV. The CDR3 covers 16 residues. CDR3 sequence (DNA): TGTGCCAGCAGCTCCTACAGGGGGAGGGACTACAATGAGCAGTTCTTC. Protein product: CASSSYRGRDYNEQFF.

V usage is TRBV2 and J usage is TRBJ1-5; weak D call: TRBD1 (5 bases). Trimming left V 11 bases short and J 5 bases short, with 13 bases between. The CDR3 sequence is 12 residues long. Germline CDR1 is SNHLY and CDR2 is FYNNEI. The CDR3 DNA reads as TGTGCCTCCCGGGGGGGGGATCAGCCCCAGCATTTT. Its translation is CASRGGDQPQHF.

The chain is built from TRBV5-6 and TRBJ1-2; 10 bases match TRBD1. The CDR3 is made up of 14 amino acids. Germline V gene data show CDR1 as SGHDT and CDR2 as YYEEEE. V lost 4 bases to trimming and J lost 4 bases; unmatched junction nucleotides: 4. The CDR3, as DNA: TGTGCCAGCAGCCGAGGGACAGGGGCCTATGGCTACACCTTC. This codes for CASSRGTGAYGYTF.